A selection of T cell receptor beta chains follows, all from one sample in a study of T cell repertoires in urothelial bladder cancer. Assay used: immunoSEQ multiplex PCR; TCRdb lists only in-frame clones, some missing. The table lists thousands of clones, approximately 76% of them singletons, with over 9% in the top ten. The sequenced sample was tumor-infiltrating cells from bladder cancer. These receptors came from a human donor with urothelial carcinoma. The conserved cysteine and the conserved F or W are not part of the CDR3 here. D genes are given only for firm matches. A row's size may be missing; if present it is once, few, many or a size class.

d_call	clone_size	v_call	cdr3_aa
.	.	TRBV7-9	ASSPKGVISTNEKLF
.	.	TRBV6-5	ASSYSTASRPRH
.	.	TRBV6-6	ASSLGRYTGELF
TRBD2	.	TRBV5-5	ASSMGLAGVTGELF
TRBD1	.	TRBV29-1	SGKGGQDYNEQF
.	.	TRBV2	ASSELLENYGYT
.	few	TRBV2	ASRDGRGANSPLH
.	.	TRBV2	ASSVGQTLNEQF
.	few	TRBV7-9	ASSFNEANYGYT
.	few	TRBV7-3	ASTPGPNNEQF
.	.	TRBV6-6	ASSYQGRNTEAF
.	.	TRBV6-6	ASSYSTTLDTQY
TRBD1	.	TRBV6-5	ASSITGVNTGELF